In this sample, the clone carrying this T cell receptor (beta chain) turned up many times. This sample is part of a study of T-cell memory formation after mild COVID-19. The CDR3 totals 14 residues. Trimming removed 2 bases at V and 5 bases at J, with 10 bases between. Using its own MiXCR run on the 5' RACE reads, TCRdb lists one record per CDR3 protein. This sample has 100,000 to 150,000 distinct CDR3 sequences, with less than 6.5% found just once. Specimen: PBMCs or a T cell subset sorted from them (not recorded which). This receptor was obtained from an adult woman who had mild COVID-19 (a few samples of this study predate the infection). Cell type and time point are not known. The V call is TRBV12-3 or TRBV12-4, the J call TRBJ1-5, with D hard to call. Written as DNA, the CDR3 is TGTGCCAGCAGTTTATCAAGGGCTGATCAGCCCCAGCATTTT. This translates into CASSLSRADQPQHF.